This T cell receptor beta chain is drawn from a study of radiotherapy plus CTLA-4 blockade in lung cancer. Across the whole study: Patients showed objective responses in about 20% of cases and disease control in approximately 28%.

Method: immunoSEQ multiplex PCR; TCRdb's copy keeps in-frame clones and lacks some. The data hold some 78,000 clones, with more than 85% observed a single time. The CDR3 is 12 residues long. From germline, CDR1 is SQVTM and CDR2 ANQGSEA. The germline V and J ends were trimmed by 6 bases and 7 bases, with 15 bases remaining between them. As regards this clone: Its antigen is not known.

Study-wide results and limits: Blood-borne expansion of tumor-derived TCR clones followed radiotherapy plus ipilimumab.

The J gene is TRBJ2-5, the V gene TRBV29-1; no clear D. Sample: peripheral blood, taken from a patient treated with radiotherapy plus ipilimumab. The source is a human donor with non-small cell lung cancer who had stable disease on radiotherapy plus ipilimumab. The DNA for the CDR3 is TGCAGCGTGGCTTCCGGGCCGGGGACCCAGTACTTC. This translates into CSVASGPGTQYF.